The rows below give T cell receptor beta chains drawn from one sample of a study of blood T cell repertoires in COVID-19. Sequencing was performed with immunoSEQ multiplex PCR; in TCRdb, only in-frame clones are kept and a portion is missing. Here the sample spans around 330,000 clones, approximately 88% being singletons. The sequencing input was PBMCs or T cells enriched from blood (not recorded which). The receptors shown here come from a man between 60 and 75 years old who had recovered from COVID-19. Each CDR3 is given with its conserved first and last residue. Fields, in order: V gene, D gene, J gene, clone size, CDR3 protein, CDR3 DNA. A D gene is named only where the DNA matches it firmly. Not every row has a clone size; where given, it reads once, few, many or a size class.

TRBV18	-	TRBJ2-7	-	CASSPPRPGNYEQYF	TGTGCCAGCTCACCACCCCGCCCAGGGAACTACGAGCAGTACTTC
TRBV5-1	-	TRBJ2-1	-	CASSLGGSSSYNEQFF	TGCGCCAGCAGCTTGGGAGGGTCGAGCTCCTACAATGAGCAGTTCTTC
TRBV11-2	TRBD2	TRBJ2-7	-	CASRSTSGDYEQYF	TGTGCCAGCAGGTCGACTAGCGGAGACTACGAGCAGTACTTC
TRBV7-9	-	TRBJ2-7	-	CASSSRANPSYEQYF	TGTGCCAGCAGCTCCAGGGCCAACCCGTCCTACGAGCAGTACTTC
TRBV6-2/TRBV6-3	-	TRBJ1-1	-	CASSYRQNTEAFF	TGTGCCAGCAGTTACAGACAGAACACTGAAGCTTTCTTT
TRBV5-1	-	TRBJ2-7	-	CASSPNYPTYEQYF	TGCGCCAGCAGCCCGAACTACCCGACCTACGAGCAGTACTTC
TRBV19	TRBD1	TRBJ2-1	-	CASSPVPGGVDNEQFF	TGTGCCAGTAGTCCCGTCCCAGGGGGCGTTGACAATGAGCAGTTCTTC
TRBV5-1	TRBD1	TRBJ1-3	-	CASTPGQGAGGNTIYF	TGCGCCAGCACCCCGGGACAGGGGGCTGGCGGAAACACCATATATTTT
TRBV9	TRBD1	TRBJ2-2	-	CASSVRQGNTGELFF	TGTGCCAGCAGCGTACGACAGGGGAACACCGGGGAGCTGTTTTTT
TRBV5-1	-	TRBJ1-2	-	CASSLGVGGSDYGYTF	TGCGCCAGCAGCTTGGGCGTTGGCGGCTCGGACTATGGCTACACCTTC
TRBV24-1	-	TRBJ2-7	-	CATSDLGDRTYEQYF	TGTGCCACCAGTGATTTGGGAGACCGGACCTACGAGCAGTACTTC
TRBV18	TRBD2	TRBJ2-5	-	CASSSRLAGLGETQYF	TGTGCCAGCTCATCTAGGCTAGCGGGCCTGGGAGAGACCCAGTACTTC
TRBV10-3	-	TRBJ1-1	-	CAISPEPMNTEAFF	TGTGCCATCAGTCCAGAACCCATGAACACTGAAGCTTTCTTT
TRBV27	-	TRBJ1-6	-	CASSLKLPSPLHF	TGTGCCAGCAGTTTAAAACTACCATCACCCCTCCACTTT
TRBV5-1	-	TRBJ1-4	-	CASTPGPTNEKLFF	TGCGCCAGCACCCCAGGGCCAACTAATGAAAAACTGTTTTTT
TRBV5-1	TRBD1	TRBJ1-2	-	CASSDTGGHYGYTF	TGCGCCAGCAGCGACACAGGGGGCCACTATGGCTACACCTTC
TRBV27	-	TRBJ1-1	-	CASSSTFRGKNTEAFF	TGTGCCAGCAGTTCCACCTTCAGGGGTAAGAACACTGAAGCTTTCTTT
TRBV9	-	TRBJ2-7	-	CASSEEGGTGEQYF	TGTGCCAGCAGCGAGGAGGGGGGGACTGGCGAGCAGTACTTC
TRBV4-2	TRBD2	TRBJ2-1	-	CASSQAASGILSYNEQFF	TGTGCCAGCAGCCAAGCGGCTAGCGGCATACTCTCCTACAATGAGCAGTTCTTC
TRBV2	TRBD1	TRBJ2-2	once	CASSDYRGTGELFF	TGTGCCAGCAGTGATTACAGGGGAACCGGGGAGCTGTTTTTT
TRBV5-1	-	TRBJ1-3	few	CASSYEGLAGNTIYF	TGCGCCAGCAGCTATGAGGGTTTGGCTGGAAACACCATATATTTT
TRBV13	TRBD1	TRBJ1-3	-	CASRRGQGSWNTIYF	TGTGCCAGCAGACGGGGACAGGGATCTTGGAACACCATATATTTT
TRBV19	-	TRBJ1-3	-	CASGQGTTGNTIYF	TGTGCCAGCGGTCAGGGGACAACTGGAAACACCATATATTTT
TRBV14	-	TRBJ2-2	few	CASSQAGSGGELFF	TGTGCCAGCAGCCAAGCAGGGTCCGGCGGGGAGCTGTTTTTT
TRBV19	TRBD1	TRBJ2-5	-	CATADRGRRETQYF	TGTGCCACCGCAGACAGGGGGCGCAGAGAGACCCAGTACTTC
TRBV7-3	TRBD2	TRBJ2-5	-	CASSPGGPLGETQYF	TGTGCCAGCAGCCCGGGGGGACCGCTCGGGGAGACCCAGTACTTC
TRBV24-1	TRBD2	TRBJ2-2	once	CATSKDGLDGGELFF	TGTGCCACCAGTAAAGACGGACTAGATGGCGGGGAGCTGTTTTTT
TRBV19	-	TRBJ2-7	-	CASSLGHVGSYEQYF	TGTGCCAGTAGTTTGGGACATGTTGGCTCCTACGAGCAGTACTTC
TRBV10-2	TRBD2	TRBJ2-7	once	CASGTSGPYEQYF	TGCGCCAGCGGGACTAGCGGACCCTACGAGCAGTACTTC
TRBV10-1	-	TRBJ2-3	once	CASSEVGPPSSDTQYF	TGCGCCAGCAGTGAGGTTGGCCCCCCGTCTTCAGATACGCAGTATTTT
TRBV6-5	TRBD1	TRBJ2-5	-	CASSYSWTGVETQYF	TGTGCCAGCAGTTACTCGTGGACAGGGGTAGAGACCCAGTACTTC
TRBV7-2	TRBD1	TRBJ2-3	-	CASSPGTGGLGYTQYF	TGTGCCAGCAGCCCCGGGACAGGGGGCTTGGGGTATACGCAGTATTTT
TRBV9	TRBD2	TRBJ2-1	-	CASSGHPTSGTYNEQFF	TGTGCCAGCAGCGGGCATCCGACTAGCGGTACCTACAATGAGCAGTTCTTC
TRBV2	-	TRBJ1-5	-	CASSGESSNQPQHF	TGTGCCAGCAGTGGGGAGTCTAGCAATCAGCCCCAGCATTTT
TRBV12-3/TRBV12-4	TRBD1	TRBJ1-2	-	CASGQGWGGYTF	TGTGCCAGTGGACAGGGTTGGGGTGGCTACACCTTC
TRBV7-7	TRBD1	TRBJ2-7	-	CASSLRDRGEQYF	TGTGCTAGCAGCCTCCGGGACAGGGGCGAGCAGTACTTC
TRBV9	-	TRBJ2-7	once	CASSPNDRGEQYF	TGTGCCAGCAGCCCCAATGACCGGGGCGAGCAGTACTTC
TRBV9	TRBD1	TRBJ1-4	-	CASSPVGTVHNEKLFF	TGTGCCAGCAGCCCTGTAGGGACAGTTCATAATGAAAAACTGTTTTTT
TRBV3-1/TRBV3-2	-	TRBJ1-1	once	CASSRTLNTEAFF	TGTGCCAGCAGCCGGACACTGAACACTGAAGCTTTCTTT
TRBV10-1	TRBD2	TRBJ2-7	once	CASSELAGASGEQYF	TGCGCCAGCAGTGAGCTAGCGGGAGCATCGGGGGAGCAGTACTTC